The text below deals with one T cell receptor beta chain. The target antigen is unknown. The data are from a study of beta chain features in type 1 diabetes. General study points: When VDJ junctions were examined, type 1 diabetes patients showed fewer insertions and more deletions. Within patients, naive, central memory and Treg TCRB repertoires seemed more similar than within healthy donors. A moderate, significant TCRB CDR3 shortening appeared in type 1 diabetes across four CD4+ subsets.

The entirety of the isolated RNA underwent reverse transcription, so expressed TCRB transcripts were sequenced. The read count averaged about 3.6 million across naive, central memory and regulatory T cell samples. Some clones are missing from TCRdb's copy, which holds only in-frame ones; the method was immunoSEQ multiplex PCR. Of roughly 240,000 clones in the sample, around 24% were seen once. The germline CDR1 and CDR2 sequences are KGHSH and LQKENI. This CDR3 comprises 14 residues. With V trimmed by 3 bases and J by 7 bases, 4 bases remained unmatched. Input material: naive CD4+ T cells from blood. This TCR came from a woman in her twenties or thirties with type 1 diabetes. V is TRBV18 and J is TRBJ1-4; the match to TRBD1 covers 8 bases. For the CDR3, the DNA is TGTGCCAGCTCACCCGGGACAGGAACTGAAAAACTGTTTTTT. It codes for CASSPGTGTEKLFF.